The clone carrying this TCR beta chain was picked up a small number of times. The CDR3 covers 14 residues. Germline-derived CDR1 and CDR2 are SQVTM and ANQGSEA. V shed 6 bases and J shed 5 bases, with 17 bases lying between them. Under the authors' procedure: Estimation of nucleated cell counts was performed using reference gene primer amplification. Libraries were prepared by immunoSEQ multiplex PCR; TCRdb keeps only in-frame clonotypes and omits some of them. For V, J and clone size, that table is used; D and trimming come from the DNA. The sample includes more than 50,000 clones, around 89% seen only once; the top ten take less than 15%. This entry comes from a study of blood T cell repertoires in COVID-19. As for the study in general: Sites in the United States, Italy and Spain provided acute and convalescent COVID-19 samples.

This TCR came from a man in his sixties with active COVID-19. Material: peripheral blood. The chain carries TRBV29-1 and TRBJ2-1; possible D gene TRBD1, 6 bases. DNA for the CDR3: TGCAGCGTCGCATCGACAGGACTTAACAATGAGCAGTTCTTC. This gives the protein CSVASTGLNNEQFF.